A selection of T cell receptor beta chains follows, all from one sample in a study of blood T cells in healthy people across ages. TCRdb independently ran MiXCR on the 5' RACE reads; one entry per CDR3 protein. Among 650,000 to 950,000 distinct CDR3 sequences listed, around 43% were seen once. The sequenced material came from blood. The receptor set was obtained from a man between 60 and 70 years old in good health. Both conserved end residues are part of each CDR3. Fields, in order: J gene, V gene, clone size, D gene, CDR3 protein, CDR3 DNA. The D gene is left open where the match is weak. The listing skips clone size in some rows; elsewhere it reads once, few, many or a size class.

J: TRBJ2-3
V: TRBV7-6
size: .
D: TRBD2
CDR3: CASSSGGPNTQYF
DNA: TGTGCCAGCAGCTCGGGGGGACCAAATACGCAGTATTTT

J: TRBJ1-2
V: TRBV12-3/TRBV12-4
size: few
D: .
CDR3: CASSLSASALDYGYTF
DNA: TGTGCCAGCAGTCTGAGTGCCTCCGCTTTGGACTATGGCTACACCTTC

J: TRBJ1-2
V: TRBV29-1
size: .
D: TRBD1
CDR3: CSVEWGQGATYVSGGYTF
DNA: TGCAGCGTTGAATGGGGTCAGGGGGCGACGTATGTCAGTGGTGGCTACACCTTC

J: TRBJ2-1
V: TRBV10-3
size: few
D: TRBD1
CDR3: CAISDSGTGRINEQFF
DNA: TGTGCCATCAGTGACTCCGGGACAGGACGGATCAATGAGCAGTTCTTC

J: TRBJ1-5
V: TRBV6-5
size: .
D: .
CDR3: CASSYSRTAGQPQHF
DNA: TGTGCCAGCAGTTACTCGAGGACAGCCGGACAGCCCCAGCATTTT

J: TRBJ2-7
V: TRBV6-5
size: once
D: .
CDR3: CASSPGTPKDEQYF
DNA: TGTGCCAGCAGCCCTGGGACACCGAAAGACGAGCAGTACTTC

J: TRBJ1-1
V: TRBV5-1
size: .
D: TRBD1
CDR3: CASSLAVTGLPEAFF
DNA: TGCGCCAGCAGCTTGGCTGTGACAGGGCTCCCTGAAGCTTTCTTT

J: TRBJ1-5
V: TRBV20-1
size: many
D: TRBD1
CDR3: CSARDSNSNQPQHF
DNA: TGCAGTGCCAGGGACAGTAATAGCAATCAGCCCCAGCATTTT

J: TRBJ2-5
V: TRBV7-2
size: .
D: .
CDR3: CASSLGAKQETQYF
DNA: TGTGCCAGCAGCCTAGGGGCGAAACAAGAGACCCAGTACTTC

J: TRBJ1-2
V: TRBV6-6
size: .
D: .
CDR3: CASSRGEGYTF
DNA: TGTGCCAGCAGTCGGGGGGAAGGCTACACCTTC

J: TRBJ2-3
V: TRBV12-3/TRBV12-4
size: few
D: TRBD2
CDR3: CASRRLLAGGGDTQYF
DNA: TGTGCCAGCCGCCGCCTCCTAGCGGGGGGTGGAGATACGCAGTATTTT

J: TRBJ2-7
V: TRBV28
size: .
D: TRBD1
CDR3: CASSSPDRGTYEQYF
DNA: TGTGCCAGCAGTTCCCCGGACAGGGGGACCTACGAGCAGTACTTC

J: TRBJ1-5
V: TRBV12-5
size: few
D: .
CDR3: CASGLEGNQPQHF
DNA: TGTGCTAGTGGTTTGGAGGGAAACCAGCCCCAGCATTTT

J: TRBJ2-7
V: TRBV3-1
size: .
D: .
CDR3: CASSQDSYDNEQYF
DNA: TGTGCCAGCAGCCAAGATAGCTACGACAATGAGCAGTACTTC

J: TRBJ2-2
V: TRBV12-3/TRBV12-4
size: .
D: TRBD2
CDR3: CASSKLAVNTGELFF
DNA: TGTGCCAGCAGCAAACTAGCGGTCAACACCGGGGAGCTGTTTTTT

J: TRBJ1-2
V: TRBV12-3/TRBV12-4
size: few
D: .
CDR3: CASSLNPEHYYGYTF
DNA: TGTGCCAGCAGTTTAAATCCGGAACATTACTATGGCTACACCTTC

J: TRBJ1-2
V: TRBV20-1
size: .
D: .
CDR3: CSARDRSGFGGAGYGYTF
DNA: TGCAGTGCTAGAGATCGCTCCGGGTTTGGTGGGGCTGGCTATGGCTACACCTTC

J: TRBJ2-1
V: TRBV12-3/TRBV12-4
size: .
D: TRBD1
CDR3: CASSFGTGIANEQFF
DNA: TGTGCCAGCAGTTTTGGGACAGGGATTGCGAATGAGCAGTTCTTC

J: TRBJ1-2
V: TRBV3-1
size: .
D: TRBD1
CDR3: CASSPAVLSGGFRGYTF
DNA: TGTGCCAGCAGCCCGGCAGTCCTTTCAGGGGGCTTCCGGGGCTACACCTTC

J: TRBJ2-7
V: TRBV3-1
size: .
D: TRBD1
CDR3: CASSLLLGTGDEQYF
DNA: TGTGCCAGCAGCCTATTACTCGGGACAGGGGATGAGCAGTACTTC

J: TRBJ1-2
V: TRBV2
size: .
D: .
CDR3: CASRAQGIHGYTF
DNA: TGTGCCAGCAGGGCGCAGGGGATCCATGGCTACACCTTC

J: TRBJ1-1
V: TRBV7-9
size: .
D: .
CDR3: CASSSTSQGRAEAFF
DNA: TGTGCCAGCAGCAGCACCTCTCAGGGACGGGCTGAAGCTTTCTTT

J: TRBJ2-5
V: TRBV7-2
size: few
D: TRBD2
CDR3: CASSLAALAGGFETQYF
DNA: TGTGCCAGCAGCTTAGCGGCTCTAGCGGGGGGCTTTGAGACCCAGTACTTC

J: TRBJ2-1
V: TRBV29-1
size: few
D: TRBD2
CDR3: CSASNGGSSYNEQFF
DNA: TGCAGCGCATCAAACGGGGGGTCTTCCTACAATGAGCAGTTCTTC

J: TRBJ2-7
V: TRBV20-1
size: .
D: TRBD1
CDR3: CSAPGQGETYEQYF
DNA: TGCAGTGCCCCCGGACAGGGGGAGACCTACGAGCAGTACTTC

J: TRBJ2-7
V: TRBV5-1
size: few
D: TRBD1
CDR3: CASSRTGGLDEQYF
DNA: TGCGCCAGCAGCCGAACAGGGGGCTTAGACGAGCAGTACTTC

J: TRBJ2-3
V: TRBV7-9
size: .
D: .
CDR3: CASSLRTGQDTQYF
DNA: TGTGCCAGCAGCTTACGTACGGGGCAAGATACGCAGTATTTT

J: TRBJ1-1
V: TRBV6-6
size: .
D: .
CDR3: CASSYSSGGLDTGAFF
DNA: TGTGCCAGCAGTTACTCGAGCGGGGGCTTGGACACTGGAGCTTTCTTT

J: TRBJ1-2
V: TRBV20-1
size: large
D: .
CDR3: CSARDLGFDYGYTF
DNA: TGCAGTGCTAGAGATCTCGGGTTTGACTATGGCTACACCTTC

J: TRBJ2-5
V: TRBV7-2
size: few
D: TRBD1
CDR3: CASSRRAGQGVQETQYF
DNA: TGTGCCAGCAGCCGCCGTGCGGGACAGGGGGTGCAAGAGACCCAGTACTTC

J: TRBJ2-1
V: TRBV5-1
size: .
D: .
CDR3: CASSFGAGAHNEQFF
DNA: TGCGCCAGCAGCTTTGGTGCGGGGGCTCACAATGAGCAGTTCTTC

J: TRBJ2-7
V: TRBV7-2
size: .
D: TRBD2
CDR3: CASSTFPGTSSYEQYF
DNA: TGTGCCAGCAGCACCTTCCCGGGGACTAGCTCCTACGAGCAGTACTTC

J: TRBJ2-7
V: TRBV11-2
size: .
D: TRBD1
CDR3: CAGSLDPTGDYEQYF
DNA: TGTGCCGGCAGCTTAGATCCGACAGGGGACTACGAGCAGTACTTC

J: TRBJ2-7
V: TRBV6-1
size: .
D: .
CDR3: CASSEIRRGGSSYEQYF
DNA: TGTGCCAGCAGTGAGATTCGCAGGGGGGGAAGCTCCTACGAGCAGTACTTC

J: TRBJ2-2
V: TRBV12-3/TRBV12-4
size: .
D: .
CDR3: CASSVGRNTGELFF
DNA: TGTGCCAGCAGTGTAGGCAGGAATACCGGGGAGCTGTTTTTT

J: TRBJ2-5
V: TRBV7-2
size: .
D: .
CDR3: CASSHRQSRETQYF
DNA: TGTGCCAGCAGCCACAGACAGTCAAGAGAGACCCAGTACTTC

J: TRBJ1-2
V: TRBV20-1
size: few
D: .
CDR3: CSARDGQTYGYTF
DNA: TGCAGTGCCCGGGACGGACAGACCTATGGCTACACCTTC

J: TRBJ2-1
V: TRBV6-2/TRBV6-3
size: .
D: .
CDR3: CASSPRPIYLNEQFF
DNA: TGTGCCAGCAGCCCCAGGCCCATTTACCTCAATGAGCAGTTCTTC

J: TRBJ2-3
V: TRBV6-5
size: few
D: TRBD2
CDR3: CASSYASGGTQYF
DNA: TGTGCCAGCAGTTACGCGTCGGGGGGGACGCAGTATTTT

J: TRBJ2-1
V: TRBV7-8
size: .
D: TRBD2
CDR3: CASSLAAAGASNEQFF
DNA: TGTGCCAGCAGCTTAGCGGCAGCGGGGGCCAGCAATGAGCAGTTCTTC

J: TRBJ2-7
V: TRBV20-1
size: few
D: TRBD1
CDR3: CGSGQSSYEQYF
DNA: TGCGGATCGGGACAGAGCTCCTACGAGCAGTACTTC

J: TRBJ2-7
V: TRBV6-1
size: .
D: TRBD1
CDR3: CASQRTGISYEQYF
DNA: TGTGCCAGTCAGAGGACAGGGATTTCCTACGAGCAGTACTTC

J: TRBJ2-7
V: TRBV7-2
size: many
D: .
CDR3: CASSSQGATYEQYF
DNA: TGTGCCAGCAGCTCTCAGGGTGCGACCTACGAGCAGTACTTC

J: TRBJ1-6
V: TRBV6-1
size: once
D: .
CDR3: CASKIGASPLHF
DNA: TGTGCCAGCAAAATAGGGGCGTCACCCCTCCACTTT

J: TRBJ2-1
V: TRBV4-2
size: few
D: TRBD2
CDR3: CASSQVSGASGANEQFF
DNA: TGTGCCAGCAGCCAAGTATCAGGGGCTAGCGGGGCAAATGAGCAGTTCTTC

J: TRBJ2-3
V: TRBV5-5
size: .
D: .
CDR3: CASSVLQSTDTQYF
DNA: TGTGCCAGCAGCGTGCTGCAGTCCACAGATACGCAGTATTTT

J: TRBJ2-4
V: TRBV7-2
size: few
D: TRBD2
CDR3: CASSLYVGGVIAKNIQYF
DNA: TGTGCCAGCAGCTTATACGTCGGGGGGGTGATAGCCAAAAACATTCAGTACTTC

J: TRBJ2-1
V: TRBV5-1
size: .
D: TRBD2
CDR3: CASRLAGGSYGDEQFF
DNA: TGCGCCAGCAGACTAGCGGGGGGCTCTTATGGGGATGAGCAGTTCTTC

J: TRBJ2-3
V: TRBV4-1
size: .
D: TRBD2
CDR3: CASSQGSGGPADTQYF
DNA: TGCGCCAGCAGCCAAGGTAGCGGGGGGCCCGCAGATACGCAGTATTTT

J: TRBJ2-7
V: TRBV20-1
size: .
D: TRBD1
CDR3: CSAPSGSGTGVSDEQYF
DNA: TGCAGTGCCCCGAGCGGCAGTGGGACAGGGGTTTCCGACGAGCAGTACTTC

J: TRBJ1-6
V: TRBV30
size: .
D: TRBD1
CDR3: CAWDGTGARNSPLHF
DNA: TGTGCCTGGGACGGGACAGGGGCTCGGAATTCACCCCTCCACTTT